These 24 T cell receptor beta chains share one sample of origin, sequenced in a study of beta chain features in type 1 diabetes. No antigen has been identified for these receptors. Study outcomes and limitations: Moderate but significant shortening of TCRB CDR3s was recorded in all four CD4+ subsets from Type 1 diabetes patients.

The entirety of the isolated RNA underwent reverse transcription, so expressed TCRB transcripts were sequenced. Sequencing used immunoSEQ multiplex PCR; TCRdb keeps in-frame clones, though not all of them. The repertoire holds hundreds of thousands of clones, with around an eighth as singletons. The sample consisted of naive CD4+ T cells from blood. The source is a man younger than 35 with type 1 diabetes.

This clone showed up just a few times. The gene calls are TRBV5-1 and TRBJ1-6, with 7 bases fitting TRBD1. Germline V gene lookup returns CDR1 SGHRS and CDR2 YFSETQ. Trimming removed 5 bases from V and 6 bases from J; junction bases left unmatched: 2. The CDR3 is 13 amino acids. Written as DNA, the CDR3 is TGCGCCAGCAGGGGGGACAGTAATTCACCCCTCCACTTT. Protein sequence: CASRGDSNSPLHF.

The chain couples TRBV5-4 to TRBJ1-6, with TRBD1 matching over 9 bases. Trimming took 2 bases from V and 10 from J; bases not matched to a gene: 7. Per germline, CDR1 SGHNT and CDR2 YYREEE (reference sequence). CDR3 length equals 15 residues. The CDR3 loop reads CASSLVGTGHSPLHF. Here the CDR3 DNA reads TGTGCCAGCAGCTTAGTCGGGACAGGGCACTCACCCCTCCACTTT.

V and J are TRBV29-1 and TRBJ2-7; D may be TRBD1 (6 bases). Per the germline V gene, CDR1 is SQVTM and CDR2 is ANQGSEA. The CDR3 consists of 14 residues. Deletions cut 4 bases from V and 1 base from J, with 14 bases between. The DNA for the CDR3 is TGCAGCGTTGCCCGGGACAATTGGTCCTACGAGCAGTACTTC. Translating gives CSVARDNWSYEQYF.

This clone was found a few times. The chain carries TRBV5-1 and TRBJ2-7, with D possibly TRBD2 on 5 matching bases. The CDR3 loop spans 12 amino acids. Germline values: CDR1 SGHRS, CDR2 YFSETQ. Trimming pared 2 bases from V and 6 bases from J, leaving 9 bases between. The CDR3 DNA sequence: TGCGCCAGCAGCTTCGAGGGTACCGAGCAGTACTTC. Its translation: CASSFEGTEQYF.

This clone was seen a handful of times. The V gene is TRBV11-3, the J gene TRBJ2-1; TRBD2 might be the D (5 bases). Germline CDR1 and CDR2: SGHNT and YENEEA. The CDR3 has 14 residues. V lost 4 bases and J 5 bases, leaving 12 bases between the germline ends. The CDR3 DNA follows: TGTGCCAGCAGCTCGTCACTAGAGAACAATGAGCAGTTCTTC. This encodes CASSSSLENNEQFF.

This clone was seen more than once but under ten times. The J gene is TRBJ1-5, the V gene TRBV4-1, with 9 bases aligning to TRBD1. CDR1 MGHRA and CDR2 YSYEKL come from the germline V gene. The CDR3 is 13 residues long. V lost 5 bases to trimming and J lost 7 bases; unmatched junction nucleotides: 3. CDR3 loop: CASSRQGGQPQHF. In DNA form, the CDR3 reads TGCGCCAGCAGCAGACAGGGGGGACAGCCCCAGCATTTT.

This clone was observed a single time. The chain recombines TRBV2 with TRBJ1-1; 7 bases match TRBD1. The germline V gene encodes CDR1 SNHLY and CDR2 FYNNEI. Trimming took 3 bases from V and 1 from J; bases not matched to a gene: 8. The length of the CDR3 is 16 residues. The CDR3 DNA is TGTGCCAGCAGTGATGGTCCTAACAGGGGGAACACTGAAGCTTTCTTT. Its translation: CASSDGPNRGNTEAFF.

Remarks on this clone: This specimen includes other DNA sequences encoding the same CDR3. V gene TRBV6-6 combines with J gene TRBJ1-5, with D possibly TRBD1 on 5 matching bases. Germline values: CDR1 MNHNY, CDR2 SVGAGI (reference sequence). There are 15 residues in the CDR3. Trimming removed 0 bases at V and 1 base at J, with 7 bases between. CDR3 bases: TGTGCCAGCAGTTACTCGCAGGGAAGCAATCAGCCCCAGCATTTT. Translated, it gives CASSYSQGSNQPQHF.

The chain joins TRBV30 to TRBJ1-1; D gene unclear. V was shortened by 0 bases and J by 2 bases, with 13 bases between the two germline ends. Per the germline V gene, CDR1 is GTSNPN and CDR2 is SVGIG (reference sequence). The CDR3 runs 15 residues. The CDR3 DNA reads as TGTGCCTGGAGTGTACCAGGACGGTCAAACACTGAAGCTTTCTTT. Translated, it gives CAWSVPGRSNTEAFF.

This clone occurred a few times. The rearrangement links TRBV7-9 to TRBJ2-7; 8 bases line up with TRBD2. The ends lost 5 bases at V and 0 bases at J; junction bases unmatched: 6. The CDR3 runs 15 residues. The germline V gene encodes CDR1 SEHNR and CDR2 FQNEAQ (reference sequence). CDR3 loop: CASSQGGTSSYEQYF. The CDR3 DNA follows: TGTGCCAGCAGCCAAGGAGGGACTAGCTCCTACGAGCAGTACTTC.

This clone was detected only a few times. This chain's CDR3 is CASSIIPGELFF. The CDR3 DNA reads TGTGCCAGTAGTATCATTCCCGGGGAGCTGTTTTTT. This chain joins TRBV19 and TRBJ2-2; D unresolved. The V end was cut by 3 bases, the J end by 6 bases, with 5 bases between. CDR1 and CDR2 from the germline V gene are LNHDA and SQIVND (reference sequence). This CDR3 has 12 amino acids.

This chain joins TRBV14 and TRBJ1-1; D remains unclear. The V and J ends lost 3 bases and 6 bases respectively, with 8 bases between them. Germline loops: CDR1 SGHDN, CDR2 FVKESK. The CDR3 covers 12 residues. The CDR3 reads CASSHTQAEAFF. CDR3 DNA sequence: TGTGCCAGCAGCCACACGCAGGCTGAAGCTTTCTTT.

J is TRBJ1-1 and V is TRBV5-1, with D perhaps matching TRBD1 (6 bases). The germline V and J ends were trimmed by 4 bases and 1 base, with 17 bases remaining between them. Germline lookup yields CDR1 SGHRS and CDR2 YFSETQ. This CDR3 region has 16 residues. The CDR3 protein is CASSIRLQGTNTEAFF. The CDR3 DNA reads TGCGCCAGCAGCATCAGACTACAGGGTACGAACACTGAAGCTTTCTTT.

As for this clone: Other DNA sequences in the sample encode the same CDR3. J is TRBJ1-2 and V is TRBV30; D remains ambiguous. The CDR3 runs 14 residues. The V end was cut by 0 bases, the J end by 1 base, with 9 bases between. The germline CDR1 and CDR2 sequences are GTSNPN and SVGIG (reference sequence). The CDR3 nucleotides read TGTGCCTGGAGTGTAGGCAGTAGTAACTATGGCTACACCTTC. Protein product: CAWSVGSSNYGYTF.

CDR3: CASTMADTQYF. CDR3 sequence (DNA): TGTGCCAGCACGATGGCAGATACGCAGTATTTT. The chain couples TRBV6-1 to TRBJ2-3; D gene uncertain. Germline CDR1 and CDR2: MNHNS and SASEGT. CDR3 length: 11 amino acids. Trimming left V 7 bases short and J 4 bases short, with 6 bases between.

This clone was seen a few times. This rearrangement joins TRBV5-6 to TRBJ2-3; 7 nucleotides match TRBD1. The germline gives CDR1 SGHDT, CDR2 YYEEEE. This CDR3 has 16 amino acids. The trim removed 0 bases at V and 0 bases at J, leaving 4 bases unmatched. As DNA, the CDR3 is TGTGCCAGCAGCTTGGTGAGGGACAGAAGCACAGATACGCAGTATTTT. Protein: CASSLVRDRSTDTQYF.

This clone occurred a few times. The chain links TRBV18 to TRBJ2-5; D might be TRBD2 (6 bases). The CDR3 contains 16 residues. V was cut by 2 bases and J by 5 bases, with 18 bases left in between. Germline V CDR1 and CDR2: KGHSH, LQKENI. The CDR3 spells CASSPSAGWKSETQYF. In DNA form, the CDR3 reads TGTGCCAGCTCACCAAGTGCGGGGTGGAAGAGTGAGACCCAGTACTTC. The complete variable domain, with remaining parts taken from reference TRBV18 and TRBJ2-5, reads NAGVMQNPRHLVRRRGQEARLRCSPMKGHSHVYWYRQLPEEGLKFMVYLQKENIIDESGMPKERFSAEFPKEGPSILRIQQVVRGDSAAYFCASSPSAGWKSETQYFGPGTRLLVL.

V is TRBV27 and J is TRBJ1-2; possible D gene TRBD1, 5 bases. CDR3 length: 14 residues. From germline, CDR1 is MNHEY and CDR2 SMNVEV (reference sequence). Trimming removed 7 bases from V and 0 bases from J, with 12 bases in between. CDR3 loop: CASTAGPSNYGYTF. In DNA, the CDR3 is TGTGCCAGCACTGCAGGGCCTTCTAACTATGGCTACACCTTC.

This clone was observed a handful of times. The rearrangement joins TRBV28 to TRBJ1-6, with TRBD1 as a possible D gene (5 bases). CDR3 size: 14 residues. V was clipped by 6 bases and J by 13 bases, with 19 bases between them. The V gene's germline CDR1 is MDHEN and CDR2 SYDVKM. The DNA for the CDR3 is TGTGCCAGCAGCTACGGGACGGATACTTCGCCCCTCCACTTT. Translated: CASSYGTDTSPLHF.

The rearrangement uses TRBV6-5 and TRBJ2-1; tentative D call: TRBD2 (6 bases). The CDR3 has 14 amino acids. Per germline, CDR1 MNHEY and CDR2 SVGAGI. V was shortened by 5 bases and J by 7 bases, with 15 bases between the two germline ends. The CDR3 is CASSPGTLGNEQFF. The CDR3 DNA reads as TGTGCCAGCAGTCCCGGGACTCTCGGGAATGAGCAGTTCTTC.

V gene TRBV30 combines with J gene TRBJ1-2, with D unclear. Per the germline V gene, CDR1 is GTSNPN and CDR2 is SVGIG (reference sequence). The V gene lost 4 bases and the J gene lost 8 bases, with 11 bases spanning the gap. This CDR3 is built from 11 residues. The CDR3 DNA sequence: TGTGCCTGGAAAAGGGAGTTCGGCTACACCTTC. Amino acid sequence: CAWKREFGYTF.

Only a few counts were recorded for this clone. This sequence joins TRBV30 and TRBJ2-2, with D unclear. The CDR3 is 14 residues long. CDR1 and CDR2 from the germline V gene are GTSNPN and SVGIG (reference sequence). Trimming left V 3 bases short and J 1 base short, with 9 bases between. The CDR3 nucleotides read TGTGCCTGGAGACCAGTTGGGAACACCGGGGAGCTGTTTTTT. Amino acid sequence: CAWRPVGNTGELFF.

V gene TRBV11-2 combines with J gene TRBJ2-5; 7 bases match TRBD2. The germline CDR1 and CDR2 sequences are SGHAT and FQNNGV. This CDR3 contains 13 residues. V was pared by 1 base and J by 9 bases, with 5 bases of the junction left unmatched. The CDR3 DNA sequence: TGTGCCAGCAGCTTAGGGGATAGCGGGTCCCAGTACTTC. It codes for CASSLGDSGSQYF.

This clone has a handful of counts. The chain links TRBV10-3 to TRBJ1-5; D unclear. The germline gives CDR1 ENHRY, CDR2 SYGVKD. The length of the CDR3 is 17 residues. V was cut by 4 bases and J by 0 bases, with 16 bases left in between. CDR3 residues: CAISARLTVDSNQPQHF. The DNA for the CDR3 is TGTGCCATCAGTGCGAGGTTGACGGTGGATAGCAATCAGCCCCAGCATTTT.